The 13 T cell receptor beta chains presented below share a single source sample, sequenced in a study of blood T cell repertoires in COVID-19. The assay was immunoSEQ multiplex PCR, and TCRdb's table has in-frame clones only and misses some. The sample lists about 260,000 clones, about 86% occurring once. Material for sequencing was peripheral blood. The origin of the receptors is a man in his thirties or forties with active or convalescent COVID-19.

The chain uses TRBV19 and TRBJ2-3; TRBD2 matches 7 bases. Germline V gene lookup returns CDR1 LNHDA and CDR2 SQIVND (reference sequence). Trimming at V came to 11 bases and at J to 0 bases, leaving 11 bases not matched to a gene. The CDR3 sequence is 15 residues long. CDR3 DNA: TGTGCCGTGGGGGGGACGACTGCCAGCACAGATACGCAGTATTTT. This codes for CAVGGTTASTDTQYF.

The CDR3 coding sequence is TGTGCCAGCAGCCAAGTGCGGGGGGCGGGCACCGGGGAGCTGTTTTTT. It codes for CASSQVRGAGTGELFF. The chain joins TRBV4-2 to TRBJ2-2; the match to TRBD2 covers 8 bases. Germline V gene data show CDR1 as LGHNA and CDR2 as YNFKEQ. The CDR3 runs to 16 residues. Germline trimming cut 1 base from V and 4 bases from J; bases unmatched to any gene: 5.

In the case of this clone: Germline and junction disagree at one end, which may indicate a read error. The V and J genes are TRBV7-8 and TRBJ2-1; TRBD2 might be the D (5 bases). The CDR3 has 13 residues. Germline V CDR1 and CDR2: SGHVS, FQNEAQ. The CDR3 nucleotides are TGTGCCAGCAGCGCAGCGAGGGCCAATAAGCAGTTCTTC. Amino acids: CASSAARANKQFF.

The V call is TRBV6-5, the J call TRBJ1-6; 9 bases are a match to TRBD1. Germline assignment: CDR1 MNHEY and CDR2 SVGAGI. The V gene end was trimmed by 6 bases and the J gene end by 6 bases; junction bases not matched to a gene: 3. The CDR3 has 14 residues. CDR3 region: CASRDRGSNSPLHF. DNA for the CDR3: TGTGCCAGCAGGGACAGGGGAAGTAATTCACCCCTCCACTTT.

The V call is TRBV15, the J call TRBJ1-6, with 7 positions matching TRBD1. CDR3 length: 15 amino acids. Germline lookup yields CDR1 LNHNV and CDR2 YYDKDF (reference sequence). V lost 5 bases and J lost 3; bases outside the gene matches: 4. The DNA of the CDR3 is TGTGCCACCAGCGGGACAGACAACTATAATTCACCCCTCCACTTT. Its protein is CATSGTDNYNSPLHF.

The chain carries TRBV5-4 and TRBJ2-1; no reliable D call. Trimming removed 5 bases at V and 2 bases at J, with 14 bases between. CDR1 is SGHNT and CDR2 is YYREEE in the germline V gene (reference sequence). The CDR3 totals 15 residues. CDR3 bases: TGTGCCAGCAGTATTGATCGCCAGGCCTACAATGAGCAGTTCTTC. Translated, it gives CASSIDRQAYNEQFF.

This clone has more than one count but fewer than ten. The rearrangement links TRBV19 to TRBJ1-2; possibly TRBD1 for D (6 bases). Germline CDR1 is LNHDA and CDR2 is SQIVND (reference sequence). V lost 6 bases and J lost 0, with 14 bases in between. This CDR3 is built from 15 residues. CDR3 DNA: TGTGCCAGTAGGGGACACGGGACACCTAACTATGGCTACACCTTC. This gives the protein CASRGHGTPNYGYTF.

The J gene is TRBJ1-1, the V gene TRBV6-5; 9 positions match TRBD1. The V and J ends lost 6 bases and 6 bases, in that order; junction bases with no gene match: 11. There are 15 residues in the CDR3. Germline V CDR1 and CDR2: MNHEY, SVGAGI. DNA for the CDR3: TGTGCCAGCAGCCCCCGGGACAGGGCGTTTTCTGAAGCTTTCTTT. Its translation is CASSPRDRAFSEAFF.

The chain joins TRBV4-1 to TRBJ1-6, with TRBD1 as a possible D gene (5 bases). Germline V gene sequence: CDR1 MGHRA, CDR2 YSYEKL. The CDR3 covers 15 residues. V was pared by 1 base and J by 9 bases, with 13 bases between. The CDR3 reads CASSQVGGKGSPLHF. The CDR3 DNA reads TGCGCCAGCAGCCAAGTCGGGGGGAAAGGTTCACCCCTCCACTTT.

The chain employs TRBV30 and TRBJ2-3, with a tentative D call TRBD2 (6 bases). The CDR3 contains 13 residues. The germline gives CDR1 GTSNPN, CDR2 SVGIG (reference sequence). V was clipped by 0 bases and J by 6 bases, with 10 bases between them. The CDR3 protein is CAWSVLGGDTQYF. DNA of the CDR3: TGTGCCTGGAGTGTACTAGGAGGGGATACGCAGTATTTT.

The chain employs TRBV6-5 and TRBJ2-3; 7 bases map to TRBD2. V lost 6 bases and J lost 1; bases outside the gene matches: 7. The CDR3 totals 15 residues. Germline values: CDR1 MNHEY, CDR2 SVGAGI. In nucleotides, the CDR3 is TGTGCCAGCAGGGCCCGTACTAGCGGCACAGATACGCAGTATTTT. It translates to CASRARTSGTDTQYF.

The sample holds a few counts of this clone. The chain employs TRBV10-3 and TRBJ1-1, with 8 nucleotides matching TRBD1. J lost 2 bases, V lost 6 bases, and 5 bases had no gene match. There are 14 residues in the CDR3. Germline lookup yields CDR1 ENHRY and CDR2 SYGVKD. In DNA form, the CDR3 reads TGTGCCATCAGGGGGACAGGACTAAACACTGAAGCTTTCTTT. Translation: CAIRGTGLNTEAFF.

J is TRBJ1-6 and V is TRBV7-2; 7 bases agree with TRBD1. The CDR3 has 14 amino acids. V trimming: 5 bases; J trimming: 9 bases; junction bases outside the gene matches: 7. The V gene's germline CDR1 is SGHTA and CDR2 FQGNSA. CDR3: CASSHFWTGSPLHF. In DNA, the CDR3 is TGTGCCAGCAGCCACTTTTGGACAGGTTCACCCCTCCACTTT.